The 20 T cell receptor beta chains below come from one sample, sequenced in a study of control samples from healthy donors and cancer patients. Assay: immunoSEQ multiplex PCR; the TCRdb copy retains only in-frame clones and omits some. The sample comprises about 410,000 clones, 80% to 95% of which are singletons, and around 6.5% rests with the top ten. The sequencing input was PBMCs. These receptor sequences come from a man between 40 and 49 years old with head and neck cancer.

This clone was detected a few times. This chain uses TRBV9 with TRBJ1-1; D is unclear. V was shortened by 3 bases and J by 1 base, with 10 bases between the two germline ends. The CDR3 contains 14 residues. CDR1 and CDR2 from the germline V gene are SGDLS and YYNGEE. This CDR3 is CASSEDPGNTEAFF. CDR3 in DNA: TGTGCCAGCAGCGAGGACCCGGGGAACACTGAAGCTTTCTTT. Supplemented by reference TRBV9 and TRBJ1-1, the full variable domain reads DSGVTQTPKHLITATGQRVTLRCSPRSGDLSVYWYQQSLDQGLQFLIQYYNGEERAKGNILERFSAQQFPDLHSELNLSSLELGDSALYFCASSEDPGNTEAFFGQGTRLTVV.

This chain links TRBV9 with TRBJ2-1; D could derive from TRBD1 or TRBD2 (6 bases each). Germline CDR1 is SGDLS and CDR2 is YYNGEE. There are 16 residues in the CDR3. Trimming removed 4 bases at V and 0 bases at J, with 14 bases between. The CDR3, as DNA: TGTGCCAGCAGCTCGGTAGGGGGGAGCTCCTACAATGAGCAGTTCTTC. It codes for CASSSVGGSSYNEQFF.

The V gene is TRBV5-1, the J gene TRBJ1-6; no clear D gene. The CDR3 spans 17 residues. Germline lookup yields CDR1 SGHRS and CDR2 YFSETQ. Trimming shortened V by 1 base and J by 10 bases, and 21 bases separated the two germline ends. The DNA for the CDR3 is TGCGCCAGCAGCTTGAATAGCGGCAGAACCAGCGGCTCACCCCTCCACTTT. Translating gives CASSLNSGRTSGSPLHF.

V gene TRBV7-2 combines with J gene TRBJ1-6, with D hard to call. This CDR3 has 15 residues. CDR1 is SGHTA, CDR2 FQGNSA, per germline. Trimming cost V 0 bases and J 7 bases, with 10 bases left between them. Here the CDR3 DNA reads TGTGCCAGCAGCTTAGCGCGAGCGGGGAATTCACCCCTCCACTTT. Translating it yields CASSLARAGNSPLHF.

V and J are TRBV5-1 and TRBJ2-3; TRBD2 might be the D (5 bases). The length of the CDR3 is 12 residues. Deletions cut 4 bases from V and 6 bases from J, with 9 bases between. Germline V gives CDR1 SGHRS, CDR2 YFSETQ. The CDR3 sequence: CASSPPGDTQYF. The CDR3 DNA follows: TGCGCCAGCAGCCCCCCGGGGGATACGCAGTATTTT.

The chain joins TRBV18 to TRBJ2-3, with D perhaps TRBD1 or TRBD2 (7 bases each). The CDR3 sequence is 16 residues long. The germline V gene encodes CDR1 KGHSH and CDR2 LQKENI. V lost 3 bases, J lost 2 bases, and 15 bases lay in between. This chain's CDR3 is CASSPQGGTVTDTQYF. The CDR3 region has the DNA TGTGCCAGCTCACCCCAGGGGGGGACCGTCACAGATACGCAGTATTTT.

The rearrangement joins TRBV28 to TRBJ1-5; the D is unclear. Germline V gives CDR1 MDHEN, CDR2 SYDVKM. Trimming removed 5 bases from V and 6 bases from J, with 5 bases in between. The CDR3 runs 11 residues. CDR3 nucleotide sequence: TGTGCCAGCAGTGACGGTCAGCCCCAGCATTTT. Protein product: CASSDGQPQHF.

V and J are TRBV5-1 and TRBJ2-2; TRBD1 matches 7 bases. The germline CDR1 and CDR2 sequences are SGHRS and YFSETQ. The CDR3 spans 18 residues. Germline trimming cut 2 bases from V and 0 bases from J; bases unmatched to any gene: 10. CDR3 nucleotide sequence: TGCGCCAGCAGCTTTGGACTTCAGGGGGATCCGAACACCGGGGAGCTGTTTTTT. Its protein product is CASSFGLQGDPNTGELFF.

The chain recombines TRBV9 with TRBJ2-5, with a possible D match to TRBD1 (5 bases). The V and J ends lost 0 bases and 10 bases respectively, with 16 bases between them. The CDR3 consists of 14 residues. Germline CDR1 reads SGDLS; CDR2 reads YYNGEE. This chain's CDR3 is CASSVGQTQGYQYF. The DNA for the CDR3 is TGTGCCAGCAGCGTAGGACAGACCCAGGGTTACCAGTACTTC.

The rearrangement uses TRBV2 and TRBJ1-6; TRBD1 matches at 10 bases. The V segment lost 4 bases and the J segment 6 bases; nucleotides outside the gene matches: 6. The CDR3 runs 16 residues. From germline, CDR1 is SNHLY and CDR2 FYNNEI. The CDR3 nucleotides are TGTGCCAGCAGTGTGTCTTGGGACAGGGGTAATTCACCCCTCCACTTT. As protein: CASSVSWDRGNSPLHF.

In DNA form, the CDR3 reads TGTGCCACTCGCAGGGGCGGCAGCCAAGAGACCCAGTACTTC. Its translation: CATRRGGSQETQYF. This chain links TRBV6-6 with TRBJ2-5; D may be TRBD1 (6 bases). Germline CDR1 reads MNHNY; CDR2 reads SVGAGI (reference sequence). The length of the CDR3 is 14 residues. V lost 10 bases to trimming and J lost 1 base, with 16 bases between them.

A few counts support this clone. CDR3 sequence reads: CASSYRAGDTEAFF. CDR3 coding DNA: TGTGCCAGCAGTTACCGGGCAGGTGACACTGAAGCTTTCTTT. The rearrangement links TRBV6-5 to TRBJ1-1; D is unclear. The CDR3 contains 14 residues. Deletions cut 2 bases from V and 3 bases from J, with 10 bases between. The germline CDR1 and CDR2 sequences are MNHEY and SVGAGI.

The chain is built from TRBV6-5 and TRBJ1-1; TRBD1 matches at 9 bases. The trim removed 2 bases at V and 11 bases at J, leaving 9 bases unmatched. Germline CDR1 and CDR2: MNHEY and SVGAGI. CDR3 length: 14 residues. CDR3 DNA: TGTGCCAGCAGTTACCCCGGGACAGGGAGGGTGGCTTTCTTT. Amino acids: CASSYPGTGRVAFF.

Concerning this clone itself: This sample also contains other DNA sequences that code for the same CDR3. The rearrangement links TRBV3-1 (or the pseudogene TRBV3-2) to TRBJ1-6, with unresolved D. The length of the CDR3 is 16 residues. V lost 1 base and J 3 bases, leaving 10 bases between the germline ends. The V gene's germline CDR1 is LGHDT and CDR2 YNNKEL (reference sequence). CDR3 sequence reads: CASSQARTVYNSPLHF. The CDR3 bases are TGTGCCAGCAGCCAAGCTAGAACAGTCTATAATTCACCCCTCCACTTT.

The chain combines TRBV14 with TRBJ2-1; 14 nucleotides match TRBD2. Germline values: CDR1 SGHDN, CDR2 FVKESK. The CDR3 spans 15 residues. Losses at the gene ends were 5 bases for V and 8 bases for J; bases not matched to a gene: 5. CDR3 amino acids: CASSSGLAGVHEQFF. CDR3 in DNA: TGTGCCAGCAGCTCGGGACTAGCGGGGGTTCATGAGCAGTTCTTC.

The count of this clone is one. J is TRBJ2-1 and V is TRBV11-2, with 10 nucleotides matching TRBD2. Losses at the gene ends were 5 bases for V and 9 bases for J; bases not matched to a gene: 10. The CDR3 contains 15 residues. Germline-derived CDR1 and CDR2 are SGHAT and FQNNGV. CDR3 DNA: TGTGCCAGCAGCCCCCAACTAGCGGGGTTGGGTGAGCAGTTCTTC. Protein sequence: CASSPQLAGLGEQFF.

The chain carries TRBV11-2 and TRBJ1-3; the D gene is possibly TRBD1 (5 bases). Germline V gene lookup returns CDR1 SGHAT and CDR2 FQNNGV. Trimming shortened V by 4 bases and J by 0 bases, and 10 bases separated the two germline ends. The CDR3 is 15 amino acids. Here the CDR3 reads CASSWQGSSGNTIYF. CDR3 bases: TGTGCCAGCAGCTGGCAGGGAAGCTCTGGAAACACCATATATTTT.

The genes are TRBV7-9 and TRBJ2-3, with 7 bases matching TRBD2. The V gene's germline CDR1 is SEHNR and CDR2 FQNEAQ (reference sequence). V shed 3 bases and J 5 bases; nucleotides not matched to a gene: 8. The CDR3 spans 15 residues. The CDR3 nucleotides are TGTGCCAGCAGCTTTCACGGGGGGTCGATAGATACGCAGTATTTT. Its protein product is CASSFHGGSIDTQYF.

The chain recombines TRBV7-2 with TRBJ2-7; TRBD2 aligns across 10 bases. There are 19 residues in the CDR3. Germline lookup yields CDR1 SGHTA and CDR2 FQGNSA. Germline trimming cut 6 bases from V and 0 bases from J; bases unmatched to any gene: 17. The CDR3 loop reads CASSRKLLAGVQVSYEQYF. CDR3 DNA sequence: TGTGCCAGCAGTCGAAAACTTCTAGCGGGAGTACAAGTCTCCTACGAGCAGTACTTC.

The chain recombines TRBV6-2 or TRBV6-3 with TRBJ1-2; D unclear. Per germline, CDR1 MNHEY and CDR2 SVGEGT. The CDR3 spans 12 residues. Trimming took off 4 bases at V and 4 bases at J, with 7 bases between the two ends. CDR3: CASSSRIYGYTF. The CDR3 nucleotides are TGTGCCAGCAGTTCTCGGATCTATGGCTACACCTTC.